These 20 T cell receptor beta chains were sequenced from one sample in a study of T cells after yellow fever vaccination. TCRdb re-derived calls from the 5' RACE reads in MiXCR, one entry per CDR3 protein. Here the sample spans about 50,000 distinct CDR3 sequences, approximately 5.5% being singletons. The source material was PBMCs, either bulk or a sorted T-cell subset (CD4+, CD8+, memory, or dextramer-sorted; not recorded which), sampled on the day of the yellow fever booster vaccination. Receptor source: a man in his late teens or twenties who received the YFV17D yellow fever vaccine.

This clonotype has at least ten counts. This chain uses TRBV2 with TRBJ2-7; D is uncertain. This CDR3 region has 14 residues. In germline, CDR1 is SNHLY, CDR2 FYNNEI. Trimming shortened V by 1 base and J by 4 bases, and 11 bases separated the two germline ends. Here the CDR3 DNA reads TGTGCCAGCAGTGAAGATCAATACCTATACGAGCAGTACGTC. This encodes CASSEDQYLYEQYV.

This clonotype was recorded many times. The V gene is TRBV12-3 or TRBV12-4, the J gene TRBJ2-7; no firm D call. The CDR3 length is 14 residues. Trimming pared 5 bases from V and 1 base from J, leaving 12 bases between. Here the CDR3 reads CASSVQTFSYEQYF. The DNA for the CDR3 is TGTGCCAGCAGTGTTCAGACATTTTCCTACGAGCAGTACTTC.

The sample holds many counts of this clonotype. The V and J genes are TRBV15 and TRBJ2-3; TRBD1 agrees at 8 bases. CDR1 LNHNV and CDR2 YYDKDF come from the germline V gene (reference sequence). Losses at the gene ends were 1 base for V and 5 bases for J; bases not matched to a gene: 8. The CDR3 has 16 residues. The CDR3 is CATSRGAGGLVDTQYF. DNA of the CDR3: TGTGCCACCAGCAGAGGCGCAGGGGGCCTGGTAGATACGCAGTATTTT.

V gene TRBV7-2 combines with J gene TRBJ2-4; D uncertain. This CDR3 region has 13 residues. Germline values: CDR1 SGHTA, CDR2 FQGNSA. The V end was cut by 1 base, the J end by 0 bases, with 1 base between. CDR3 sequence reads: CASSLVAKNIQYF. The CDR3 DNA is TGTGCCAGCAGCTTAGTAGCCAAAAACATTCAGTACTTC.

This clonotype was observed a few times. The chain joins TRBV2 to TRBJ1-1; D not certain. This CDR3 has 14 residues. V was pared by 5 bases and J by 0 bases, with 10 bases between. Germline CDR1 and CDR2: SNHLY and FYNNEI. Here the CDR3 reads CASSWVGVNTEAFF. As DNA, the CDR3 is TGTGCCAGCAGTTGGGTTGGGGTGAACACTGAAGCTTTCTTT.

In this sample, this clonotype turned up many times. Here the CDR3 reads CASSLATAGANVLTF. The CDR3 DNA sequence: TGCGCCAGCAGCTTGGCGACGGCCGGGGCCAACGTCCTGACTTTC. The chain joins TRBV5-1 to TRBJ2-6; unclear D gene. The germline gives CDR1 SGHRS, CDR2 YFSETQ. The CDR3 contains 15 residues. Trimming stripped 0 bases from V and 4 bases from J, with 8 bases between.

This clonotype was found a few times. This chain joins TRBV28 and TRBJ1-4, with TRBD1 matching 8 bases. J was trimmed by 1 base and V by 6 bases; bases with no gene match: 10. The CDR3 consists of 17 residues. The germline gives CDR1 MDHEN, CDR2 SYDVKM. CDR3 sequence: CASRTTGGARTNEKLFF. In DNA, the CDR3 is TGTGCCAGCAGGACCACAGGGGGAGCTAGAACTAATGAAAAACTGTTTTTT.

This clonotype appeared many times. CDR3 loop: CASSSGDRRNYGYTF. The CDR3 DNA sequence: TGTGCCAGCAGTTCAGGGGACAGGCGGAACTATGGCTACACCTTC. This chain links TRBV12-3 or TRBV12-4 with TRBJ1-2, with 8 bases aligning to TRBD1. With 4 bases clipped from V and 2 bases from J, the junction kept 6 bases outside the gene matches. CDR3 length: 15 residues.

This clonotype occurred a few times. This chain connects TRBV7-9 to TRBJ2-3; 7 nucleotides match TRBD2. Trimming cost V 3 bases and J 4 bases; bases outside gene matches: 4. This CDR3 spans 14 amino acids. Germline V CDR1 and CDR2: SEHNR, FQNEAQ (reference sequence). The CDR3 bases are TGTGCCAGCAGCTTGGGAGGGGCGTCAGATACGCAGTATTTT. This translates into CASSLGGASDTQYF.

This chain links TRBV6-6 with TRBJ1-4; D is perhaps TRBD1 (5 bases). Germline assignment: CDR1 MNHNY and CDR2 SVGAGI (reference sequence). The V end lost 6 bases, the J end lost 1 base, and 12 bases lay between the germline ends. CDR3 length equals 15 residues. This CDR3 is CASSLPQGTNEKLFF. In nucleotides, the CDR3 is TGTGCCAGCAGCCTTCCCCAGGGAACTAATGAAAAACTGTTTTTT.

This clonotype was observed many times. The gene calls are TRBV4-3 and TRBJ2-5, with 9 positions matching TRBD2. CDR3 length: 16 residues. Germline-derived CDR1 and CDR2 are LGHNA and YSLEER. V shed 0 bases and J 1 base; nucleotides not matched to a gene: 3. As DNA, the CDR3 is TGCGCCAGCAGCCAAGACGGGACTAGCCTCCAAGAGACCCAGTACTTC. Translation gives CASSQDGTSLQETQYF.

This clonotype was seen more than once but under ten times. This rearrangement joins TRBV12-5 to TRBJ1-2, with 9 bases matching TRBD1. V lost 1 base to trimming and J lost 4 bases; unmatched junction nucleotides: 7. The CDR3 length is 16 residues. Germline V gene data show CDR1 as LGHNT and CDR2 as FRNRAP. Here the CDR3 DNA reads TGTGCTAGTGGTTTGGATACAGGGGGCCCAATCTATGGCTACACCTTC. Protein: CASGLDTGGPIYGYTF. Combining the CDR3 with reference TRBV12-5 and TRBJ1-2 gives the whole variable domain DARVTQTPRHKVTEMGQEVTMRCQPILGHNTVFWYRQTMMQGLELLAYFRNRAPLDDSGMPKDRFSAEMPDATLATLKIQPSEPRDSAVYFCASGLDTGGPIYGYTFGSGTRLTVV.

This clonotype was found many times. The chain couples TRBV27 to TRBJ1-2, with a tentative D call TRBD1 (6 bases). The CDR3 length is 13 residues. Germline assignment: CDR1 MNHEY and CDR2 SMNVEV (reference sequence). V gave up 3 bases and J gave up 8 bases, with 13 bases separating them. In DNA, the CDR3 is TGTGCCAGCAGTTTGTCGGAGGGGGGCGGCTACACCTTC. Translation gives CASSLSEGGGYTF.

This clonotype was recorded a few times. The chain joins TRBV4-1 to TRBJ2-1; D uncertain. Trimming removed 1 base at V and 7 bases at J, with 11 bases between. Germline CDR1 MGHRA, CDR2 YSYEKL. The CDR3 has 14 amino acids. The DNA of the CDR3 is TGCGCCAGCAGCCAAGTGACTGGGGAAAATGAGCAGTTCTTC. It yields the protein CASSQVTGENEQFF.

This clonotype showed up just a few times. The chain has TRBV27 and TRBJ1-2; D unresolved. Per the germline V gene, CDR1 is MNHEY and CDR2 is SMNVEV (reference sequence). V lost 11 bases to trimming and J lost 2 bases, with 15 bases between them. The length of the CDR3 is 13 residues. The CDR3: CAAGRGTNYGYTF. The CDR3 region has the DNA TGTGCCGCAGGTCGGGGAACAAACTATGGCTACACCTTC.

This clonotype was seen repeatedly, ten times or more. CDR3 amino acids: CASSILTSVQETQYF. In DNA, the CDR3 is TGTGCCAGCAGTATACTGACTAGCGTTCAAGAGACCCAGTACTTC. The rearrangement links TRBV12-3 or TRBV12-4 to TRBJ2-5, with TRBD2 matching over 8 bases. J lost 2 bases, V lost 5 bases, and 7 bases had no gene match. The CDR3 has 15 amino acids.

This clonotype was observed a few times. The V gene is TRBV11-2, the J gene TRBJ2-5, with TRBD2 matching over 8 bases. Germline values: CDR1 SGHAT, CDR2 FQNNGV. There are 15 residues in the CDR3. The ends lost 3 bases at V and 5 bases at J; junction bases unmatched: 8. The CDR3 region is CASSFGAGERETQYF. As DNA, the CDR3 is TGTGCCAGCAGCTTCGGAGCGGGGGAAAGGGAGACCCAGTACTTC.

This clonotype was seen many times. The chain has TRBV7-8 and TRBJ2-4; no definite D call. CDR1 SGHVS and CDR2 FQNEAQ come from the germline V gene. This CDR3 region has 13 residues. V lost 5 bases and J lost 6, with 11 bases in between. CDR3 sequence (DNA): TGTGCCAGCAGCACTCAATCCAGAAACATTCAGTACTTC. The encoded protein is CASSTQSRNIQYF.

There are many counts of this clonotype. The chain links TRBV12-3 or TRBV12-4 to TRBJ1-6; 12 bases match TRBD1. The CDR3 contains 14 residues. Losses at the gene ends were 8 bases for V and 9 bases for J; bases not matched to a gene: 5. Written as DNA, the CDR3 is TGTGCCAGCGAGAAGGGACAGGGGGCTTCACCCCTCCACTTT. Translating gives CASEKGQGASPLHF.

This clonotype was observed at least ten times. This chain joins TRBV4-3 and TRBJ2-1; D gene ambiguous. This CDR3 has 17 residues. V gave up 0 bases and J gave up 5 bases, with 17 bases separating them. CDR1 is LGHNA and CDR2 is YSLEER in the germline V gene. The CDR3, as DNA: TGCGCCAGCAGCCAAGATCATGGCCGAAGGGTAAACAATGAGCAGTTCTTC. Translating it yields CASSQDHGRRVNNEQFF.